This T cell receptor beta chain was documented in a study of patients and donors after allogeneic stem cell transplantation. TCRdb analysed the RT-PCR reads with MiXCR anew, one entry per CDR3 protein. Of 150,000 or so distinct CDR3 sequences in the sample, nearly 25% are singletons; the top ten hold 25% to 30%. The CDR3 has 14 amino acids. From germline, CDR1 is SGHTA and CDR2 FQGNSA. Deletions cut 2 bases from V and 10 bases from J, with 17 bases between. This clonotype was sampled from a human donor who was either an allogeneic HSCT recipient or a stem cell or donor lymphocyte infusion donor (not recorded which). It is not recorded whose cells these are; they may come from a transplant donor. V gene TRBV7-2 combines with J gene TRBJ1-1, with D possibly TRBD1 on 5 matching bases. Material for sequencing was blood, either unsorted or a sorted T cell fraction (not recorded which). CDR3 sequence reads: CASSLFLTVAGAFF. The CDR3 region has the DNA TGTGCCAGCAGCTTATTTTTGACAGTTGCGGGAGCTTTCTTT.